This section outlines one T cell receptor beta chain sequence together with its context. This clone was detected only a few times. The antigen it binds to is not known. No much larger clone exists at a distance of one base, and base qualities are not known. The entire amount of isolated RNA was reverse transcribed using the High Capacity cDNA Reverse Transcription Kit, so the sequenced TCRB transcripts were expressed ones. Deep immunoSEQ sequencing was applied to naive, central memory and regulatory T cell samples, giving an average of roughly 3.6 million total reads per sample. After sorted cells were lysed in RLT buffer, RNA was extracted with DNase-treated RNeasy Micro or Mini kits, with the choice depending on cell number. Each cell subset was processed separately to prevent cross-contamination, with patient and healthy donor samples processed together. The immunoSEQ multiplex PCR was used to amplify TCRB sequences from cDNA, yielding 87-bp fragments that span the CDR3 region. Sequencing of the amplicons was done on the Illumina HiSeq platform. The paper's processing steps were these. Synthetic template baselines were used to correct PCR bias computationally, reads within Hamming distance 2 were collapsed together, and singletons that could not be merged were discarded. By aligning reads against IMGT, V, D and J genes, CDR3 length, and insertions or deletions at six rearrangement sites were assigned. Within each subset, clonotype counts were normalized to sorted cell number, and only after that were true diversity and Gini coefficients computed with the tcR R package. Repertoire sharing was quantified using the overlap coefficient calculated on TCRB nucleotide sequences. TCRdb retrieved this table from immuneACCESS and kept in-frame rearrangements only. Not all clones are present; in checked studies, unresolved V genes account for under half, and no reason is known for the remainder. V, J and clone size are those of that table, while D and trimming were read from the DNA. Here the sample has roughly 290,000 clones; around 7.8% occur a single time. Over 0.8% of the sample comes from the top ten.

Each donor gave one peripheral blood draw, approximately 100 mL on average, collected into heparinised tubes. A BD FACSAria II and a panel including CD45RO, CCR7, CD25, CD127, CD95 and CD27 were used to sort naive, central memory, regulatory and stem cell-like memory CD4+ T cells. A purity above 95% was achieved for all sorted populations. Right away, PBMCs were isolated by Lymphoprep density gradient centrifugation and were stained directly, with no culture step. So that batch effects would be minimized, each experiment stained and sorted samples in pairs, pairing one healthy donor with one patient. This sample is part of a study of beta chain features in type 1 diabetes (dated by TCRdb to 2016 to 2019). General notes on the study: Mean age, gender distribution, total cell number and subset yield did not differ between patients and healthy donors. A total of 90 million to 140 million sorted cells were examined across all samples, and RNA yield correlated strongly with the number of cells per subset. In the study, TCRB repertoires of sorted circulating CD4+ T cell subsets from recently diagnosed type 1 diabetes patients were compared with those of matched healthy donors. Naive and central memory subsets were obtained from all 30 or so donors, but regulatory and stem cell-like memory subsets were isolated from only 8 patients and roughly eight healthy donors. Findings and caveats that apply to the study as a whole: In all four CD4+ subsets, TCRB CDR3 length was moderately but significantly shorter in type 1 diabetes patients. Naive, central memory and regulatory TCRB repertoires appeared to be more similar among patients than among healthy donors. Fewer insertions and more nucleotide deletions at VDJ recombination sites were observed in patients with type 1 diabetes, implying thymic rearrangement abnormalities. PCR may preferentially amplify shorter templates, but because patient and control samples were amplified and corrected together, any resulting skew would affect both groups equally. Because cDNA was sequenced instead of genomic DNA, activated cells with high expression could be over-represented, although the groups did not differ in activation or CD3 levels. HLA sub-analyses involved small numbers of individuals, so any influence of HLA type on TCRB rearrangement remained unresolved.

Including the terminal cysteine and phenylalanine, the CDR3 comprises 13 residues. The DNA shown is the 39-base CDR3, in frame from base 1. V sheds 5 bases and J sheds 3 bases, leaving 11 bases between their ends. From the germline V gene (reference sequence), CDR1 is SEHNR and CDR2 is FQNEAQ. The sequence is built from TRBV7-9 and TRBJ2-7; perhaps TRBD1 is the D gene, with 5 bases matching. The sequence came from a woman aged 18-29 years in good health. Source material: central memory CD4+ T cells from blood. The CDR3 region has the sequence CASSAQDNYEQYF. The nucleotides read TGTGCCAGCAGCGCGCAGGACAACTACGAGCAGTACTTC. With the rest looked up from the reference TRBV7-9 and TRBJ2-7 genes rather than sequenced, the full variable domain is DTGVSQNPRHKITKRGQNVTFRCDPISEHNRLYWYRQTLGQGPEFLTYFQNEAQLEKSRLLSDRFSAERPKGSFSTLEIQRTEQGDSAMYLCASSAQDNYEQYFGPGTRLTVT.